Listed here are 29 T cell receptor beta chains from one sample, sequenced in a study of shared clonotypes between healthy human individuals. TCRdb's copy holds only in-frame clones and misses some; the assay was immunoSEQ multiplex PCR. This sample carries about 470,000 clones, about four fifths of them seen once, and the ten largest clones take over 10%. Sequences were obtained from PBMCs. Receptors originate from a middle-aged woman in good health. Some clones in this sample may be carry-over from other donors' samples.

In its sample, this clone was seen a few times. This chain links TRBV5-6 with TRBJ2-7, with a possible D match to TRBD2 (5 bases). The CDR3 has 15 amino acids. CDR1 is SGHDT and CDR2 is YYEEEE in the germline V gene. V was pared by 0 bases and J by 0 bases, with 10 bases between. CDR3 sequence (DNA): TGTGCCAGCAGCTTGGTGGAGGCTAGCTCCTACGAGCAGTACTTC. This gives the protein CASSLVEASSYEQYF.

The V call is TRBV27, the J call TRBJ1-6, with D unclear. The CDR3 consists of 15 residues. Trimming shortened V by 2 bases and J by 7 bases, and 12 bases separated the two germline ends. Germline V CDR1 and CDR2: MNHEY, SMNVEV (reference sequence). CDR3 DNA sequence: TGTGCCAGCAGTTTAGTTGACTTCTGGAATTCACCCCTCCACTTT. Amino acid sequence: CASSLVDFWNSPLHF.

The genes are TRBV27 and TRBJ2-7; D ambiguous. The CDR3 runs to 14 residues. Germline values: CDR1 MNHEY, CDR2 SMNVEV (reference sequence). V lost 0 bases and J 0 bases, leaving 6 bases between the germline ends. CDR3 protein: CASSLSSPSYEQYF. As DNA, the CDR3 is TGTGCCAGCAGTTTATCGTCGCCCTCCTACGAGCAGTACTTC.

This chain uses TRBV6-4 with TRBJ2-3; D might be TRBD1 or TRBD2, each matching 5 bases. Germline V gene data show CDR1 as MRHNA and CDR2 as SNTAGT. The CDR3 length is 14 residues. V lost 0 bases to trimming and J lost 8 bases, with 12 bases between them. CDR3: CASSDSVLGGTQYF. In DNA form, the CDR3 reads TGTGCCAGCAGTGACTCCGTCCTTGGGGGTACGCAGTATTTT.

The V and J genes are TRBV7-3 and TRBJ2-3, with TRBD2 identical over 11 bases. The CDR3 extends over 16 amino acids. V lost 5 bases, J lost 1 base, and 5 bases stayed unmatched. Germline-derived CDR1 and CDR2 are SGHTA and FQGTGA. As DNA, the CDR3 is TGTGCCAGCAGCAAAACTAGCGGGAGAGGCACAGATACGCAGTATTTT. The encoded protein is CASSKTSGRGTDTQYF.

V usage is TRBV27 and J usage is TRBJ2-2; 12 nucleotides match TRBD2. The CDR3 runs to 16 residues. V was clipped by 5 bases and J by 6 bases; unmatched bases: 7. Germline CDR1 is MNHEY and CDR2 is SMNVEV (reference sequence). CDR3 bases: TGTGCCAGCAGTCCACGTGGGACTAGCGGGTCCGGGGAGCTGTTTTTT. Its protein is CASSPRGTSGSGELFF.

In regard to this clone: Additional DNA sequences in this sample encode the identical CDR3. The chain carries TRBV30 and TRBJ2-3; D is uncertain. The germline V gene encodes CDR1 GTSNPN and CDR2 SVGIG (reference sequence). The CDR3 contains 11 residues. V was pared by 1 base and J by 5 bases, with 4 bases between. CDR3 sequence: CAWSAGDTQYF. The CDR3 nucleotides are TGTGCCTGGAGTGCGGGAGATACGCAGTATTTT.

This clone occurred a few times. The chain's CDR3 is CASSPPPGPEAFF. The CDR3 DNA reads as TGTGCCAGCAGTCCGCCCCCGGGGCCTGAAGCTTTCTTT. This chain connects TRBV28 to TRBJ1-1; a weak D match, TRBD1 (5 bases). Looked up from germline, CDR1 is MDHEN and CDR2 is SYDVKM. This CDR3 spans 13 amino acids. V lost 5 bases, J lost 6 bases, and 13 bases lay in between.

The V and J genes are TRBV11-2 and TRBJ2-5; 15 nucleotides match TRBD2. The last part of the DNA fits TRBJ2-7 better; the J call may be wrong. Germline loops: CDR1 SGHAT, CDR2 FQNNGV. The CDR3 runs to 18 residues. CDR3: CASSHPGAGTSGRYEQYF. In nucleotides, the CDR3 is TGTGCCAGCAGCCATCCGGGCGCAGGGACTAGCGGGAGGTACGAGCAGTACTTC.

Turning to this clone: This clone may be a read error of a much larger clone one base away. This chain uses TRBV10-3 with TRBJ1-2; no reliable D call. Germline loops: CDR1 ENHRY, CDR2 SYGVKD. The CDR3 has 13 residues. Trimming left V 4 bases short and J 6 bases short, with 12 bases between. The CDR3 region is CAISVQPRDGYTF. In DNA, the CDR3 is TGTGCCATCAGTGTACAGCCCCGGGATGGCTACACCTTC.

V gene TRBV2 combines with J gene TRBJ2-2; 14 bases fit TRBD2. The germline V gene encodes CDR1 SNHLY and CDR2 FYNNEI. Germline trimming cut 2 bases from V and 5 bases from J; bases unmatched to any gene: 1. The CDR3 covers 16 residues. The CDR3 DNA is TGTGCCAGCAGTGAAAGACTAGCGGGAGGGACCGGGGAGCTGTTTTTT. This gives the protein CASSERLAGGTGELFF.

The chain combines TRBV5-1 with TRBJ1-3, with D unresolved. Germline V lookup: CDR1 SGHRS, CDR2 YFSETQ. The CDR3 is 13 residues long. V gave up 6 bases and J gave up 2 bases, with 9 bases separating them. CDR3 sequence reads: CASKEVTGNTIYF. Written as DNA, the CDR3 is TGCGCCAGCAAGGAGGTTACTGGAAACACCATATATTTT.

Note on this clone: A much larger clone is a single base away; this may be a read error. V gene TRBV11-2 combines with J gene TRBJ2-5; TRBD1 matches at 7 bases. The CDR3 is 13 residues long. Trimming cost V 3 bases and J 3 bases; bases outside gene matches: 1. The germline V gene has CDR1 SGHAT and CDR2 FQNNGV. DNA of the CDR3: TGTGCCAGCAGCTTTACAGGGGAAGAGACCCAGTACTTC. This translates into CASSFTGEETQYF.

V and J are TRBV30 and TRBJ2-7; D might be TRBD2 (6 bases). The V gene's germline CDR1 is GTSNPN and CDR2 SVGIG (reference sequence). The V and J ends lost 4 bases and 4 bases respectively, with 8 bases between them. The CDR3 runs 11 residues. The CDR3, as DNA: TGTGCCTGGACGACTAGTTACGAGCAGTACTTC. Residues: CAWTTSYEQYF. The full variable domain, rest sourced from reference TRBV30 and TRBJ2-7, is SQTIHQWPATLVQPVGSPLSLECTVEGTSNPNLYWYRQAAGRGLQLLFYSVGIGQISSEVPQNLSASRPQDRQFILSSKKLLLSDSGFYLCAWTTSYEQYFGPGTRLTVT.

The chain links TRBV28 to TRBJ1-1, with a tentative D call TRBD1 (5 bases). Germline V gives CDR1 MDHEN, CDR2 SYDVKM. Trimming took off 5 bases at V and 4 bases at J, with 20 bases between the two ends. This CDR3 has 16 amino acids. CDR3: CASSARWEGRGTEAFF. The CDR3 DNA is TGTGCCAGCAGTGCCCGCTGGGAGGGAAGGGGCACTGAAGCTTTCTTT.

The DNA of the CDR3 is TGTGCCAGCGATAGGGGGGCAGGGGTGGTCTATGGCTACACCTTC. This sequence encodes CASDRGAGVVYGYTF. V is TRBV6-6 and J is TRBJ1-2, with a weak D call TRBD1 (6 bases). The V and J ends lost 8 bases and 4 bases respectively, with 20 bases between them. This CDR3 is 15 amino acids long. Germline CDR1 and CDR2: MNHNY and SVGAGI (reference sequence).

The chain links TRBV7-2 to TRBJ1-4, with D possibly TRBD1 on 5 matching bases. Between the trimmed V and J ends, which lost 1 base and 7 bases, there was a span of 19 bases. There are 17 residues in the CDR3. Germline-derived CDR1 and CDR2 are SGHTA and FQGNSA. The CDR3 DNA sequence: TGTGCCAGCAGCTTAGGGGGGATTTTTGGGAGCGGTGAAAAACTGTTTTTT. The encoded protein is CASSLGGIFGSGEKLFF.

The genes are TRBV6-6 and TRBJ2-5; tentative D call: TRBD1 (6 bases). CDR3 length: 14 residues. V was cut by 2 bases and J by 1 base, with 8 bases left in between. Germline CDR1 and CDR2: MNHNY and SVGAGI (reference sequence). As DNA, the CDR3 is TGTGCCAGCAGTTACAGAGGGGGCCAAGAGACCCAGTACTTC. This encodes CASSYRGGQETQYF.

The gene calls are TRBV11-2 and TRBJ2-7, with D perhaps matching TRBD1 (6 bases). The CDR3 totals 13 residues. CDR1 and CDR2 (germline): SGHAT, FQNNGV. Trimming took off 4 bases at V and 7 bases at J, with 14 bases between the two ends. The CDR3 sequence: CASSSTGHREQYF. CDR3 nucleotides: TGTGCCAGCAGCTCGACAGGCCATCGGGAGCAGTACTTC.

A single count supports this clone. V usage is TRBV30 and J usage is TRBJ2-3, with a tentative D call TRBD2 (6 bases). Germline V gene lookup returns CDR1 GTSNPN and CDR2 SVGIG (reference sequence). The CDR3 runs to 13 residues. Between the trimmed V and J ends, which lost 0 bases and 4 bases, there was a span of 8 bases. The CDR3 loop is CAWSVGGPDTQYF. The CDR3 nucleotides read TGTGCCTGGAGTGTGGGGGGTCCAGATACGCAGTATTTT.

The chain links TRBV6-4 to TRBJ2-1; 10 nucleotides line up with TRBD2. V shed 2 bases and J 3 bases; nucleotides not matched to a gene: 1. CDR1 MRHNA and CDR2 SNTAGT come from the germline V gene. CDR3 size: 15 residues. Here the CDR3 reads CASSDLAGDYNEQFF. DNA of the CDR3: TGTGCCAGCAGTGACCTAGCGGGAGACTACAATGAGCAGTTCTTC.

The count of this clone is one. The genes are TRBV10-2 and TRBJ1-1, with a weak D call TRBD1 (6 bases). V dropped 5 bases and J dropped 1 base, with 11 bases sitting between them. This CDR3 has 14 residues. Germline V gene data show CDR1 as WSHSY and CDR2 as SAAADI. The CDR3 is CASSSPGANTEAFF. Written as DNA, the CDR3 is TGCGCCAGCAGTAGTCCGGGGGCGAACACTGAAGCTTTCTTT.

On this clone: This probably arose from a read error, given a far larger clone one base away. The chain recombines TRBV11-2 with TRBJ2-4; 8 positions agree with TRBD1. There are 15 residues in the CDR3. V shed 2 bases and J 9 bases; nucleotides not matched to a gene: 9. Germline CDR1 and CDR2: SGHAT and FQNNGV. The CDR3 region is CASSLPWDRRPIQYF. The DNA for the CDR3 is TGTGCCAGCAGCTTACCCTGGGACAGGAGACCCATTCAGTACTTC.

The V gene is TRBV11-3, the J gene TRBJ2-1; perhaps D is TRBD1 or TRBD2 (5 bases each). CDR3 length equals 14 residues. CDR1 is SGHNT and CDR2 is YENEEA in the germline V gene. V lost 1 base to trimming and J lost 7 bases, with 11 bases between them. The CDR3 DNA sequence: TGTGCCAGCAGCTTAGGGCAGGGCGGGAATGAGCAGTTCTTC. This codes for CASSLGQGGNEQFF.

V usage is TRBV30 and J usage is TRBJ1-2; D is undetermined. The CDR3 consists of 13 residues. Between the trimmed V and J ends, which lost 3 bases and 6 bases, there was a span of 14 bases. Germline assignment: CDR1 GTSNPN and CDR2 SVGIG (reference sequence). DNA of the CDR3: TGTGCCTGGAGCGTCGGCGGCGCGGATGGCTACACCTTC. Its translation: CAWSVGGADGYTF.

CDR3 in amino acids: CASSVGQVFGTEAFF. The CDR3 bases are TGCGCCAGCAGCGTCGGACAGGTATTCGGCACTGAAGCTTTCTTT. V usage is TRBV5-1 and J usage is TRBJ1-1; 7 nucleotides line up with TRBD1. Germline CDR1 reads SGHRS; CDR2 reads YFSETQ. The CDR3 is 15 residues long. V lost 4 bases to trimming and J lost 4 bases; unmatched junction nucleotides: 10.

The chain recombines TRBV28 with TRBJ1-5, with 8 bases fitting TRBD1. The CDR3 sequence is 17 residues long. Trimming took 6 bases from V and 1 from J; bases not matched to a gene: 11. CDR1 is MDHEN and CDR2 is SYDVKM in the germline V gene. CDR3 sequence (DNA): TGTGCCAGCAGCTTTACCCGACAGGGGTTGAGCAATCAGCCCCAGCATTTT. Its translation: CASSFTRQGLSNQPQHF.

This sequence joins TRBV27 and TRBJ2-7, with 7 bases aligning to TRBD2. V shed 6 bases and J 2 bases; nucleotides not matched to a gene: 13. Germline V gene data show CDR1 as MNHEY and CDR2 as SMNVEV (reference sequence). The CDR3 sequence is 16 residues long. The CDR3 loop is CASRAFASGEPYEQYF. The CDR3 bases are TGTGCCAGCAGGGCCTTTGCTAGCGGTGAACCCTACGAGCAGTACTTC.

V is TRBV28 and J is TRBJ2-7, with 7 bases fitting TRBD2. This CDR3 has 14 amino acids. Germline CDR1 MDHEN, CDR2 SYDVKM. V lost 4 bases and J lost 2; bases outside the gene matches: 5. This chain's CDR3 is CASSSPSGTYEQYF. The CDR3 nucleotides read TGTGCCAGCAGTTCCCCTAGCGGTACCTACGAGCAGTACTTC.